Sequencing of this T cell receptor beta chain was carried out in a study of T cells after yellow fever vaccination. The trim removed 6 bases at V and 3 bases at J, leaving 4 bases unmatched. CDR3 length equals 14 residues. CDR1 and CDR2 from the germline V gene are SGHVS and FQNEAQ. Study observations and caveats: Clones that expanded after primary vaccination mostly reappeared after the booster (around 96% CD4, around 87% CD8). The secondary response showed a weaker magnitude and a faster peak, day 5 versus 15.

TCRdb re-called the 5' RACE reads through MiXCR, storing one row per CDR3 protein. This table holds 610,000 or so distinct CDR3 sequences, around an eighth found once. This clonotype was observed a few times. Antigen: not known. The J gene is TRBJ2-2, the V gene TRBV7-8, with 7 bases fitting TRBD1. The sample was PBMCs, taken on the day of the yellow fever booster vaccination. This sequence was found in a young man who received the YFV17D yellow fever vaccine. CDR3 protein: CASRSRGYTGELFF. The DNA of the CDR3 is TGTGCCAGCAGAAGCAGGGGGTACACCGGGGAGCTGTTTTTT.